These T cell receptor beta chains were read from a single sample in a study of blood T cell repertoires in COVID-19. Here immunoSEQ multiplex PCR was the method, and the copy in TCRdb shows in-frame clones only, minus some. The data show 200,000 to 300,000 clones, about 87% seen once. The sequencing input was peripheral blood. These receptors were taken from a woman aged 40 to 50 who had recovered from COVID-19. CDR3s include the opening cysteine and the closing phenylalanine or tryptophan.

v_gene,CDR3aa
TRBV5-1,CASSLGQGSGELFF
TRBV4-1,CASYPRGGVGTGELFF
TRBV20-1,CSAPRGSEQYF
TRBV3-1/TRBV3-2,CASSQERNQPQHF
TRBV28,CASSLLRAGPGSHPRELFF
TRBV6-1,CASSVRVKGTGVYEQYF
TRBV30,CAWSVQGGNTIYF
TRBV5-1,CASSPRPTGGEETQYF
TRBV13,CASSLGQGMFYEQYF
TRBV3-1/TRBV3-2,CASSRLGLTEAFF
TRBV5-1,CASSPGPEDEQYF
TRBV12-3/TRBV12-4,CASTQTNTGELFF
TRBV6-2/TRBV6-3,CASSRTGISGNTIYF
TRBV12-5,CASGLGQGSGNTIYF
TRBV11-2,CASSPLGAGELFF
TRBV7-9,CASSNVGGTEAFF
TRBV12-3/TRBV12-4,CASSRDRGPRYTF
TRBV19,CASSIAGYNSPLHF
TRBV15,CATSRGQINTEAFF
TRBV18,CASSTAQAGWGYTF
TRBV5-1,CASSLAQGSTDTQYF
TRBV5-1,CASSPGQITGELFF
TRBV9,CASSKGDILTYEQYF
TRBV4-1,CASSQTRGLQGTQYF
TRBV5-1,CASSLAVLITGELFF
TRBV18,CASSPTGTGASGNTIYF
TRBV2,CASNRGRGSNQPQHF
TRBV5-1,CASRQGARETQYF